Here is one T cell receptor (beta chain) with its context. Its antigen is not identified. The record originates from a study of untreated major depressive disorder. No major medical conditions, Axis I/II comorbidities, regular medication, or illicit drugs. Assay used: immunoSEQ multiplex PCR; TCRdb lists only in-frame clones, some missing. Of 21,000 or so clones in the sample, around 93% were seen once. Broader study findings: The small study sample limits how generally findings apply.

The sequenced sample consisted of CD4+ T cells from PBMCs. This receptor was taken from a man aged 25-40 years in good health.

Written as DNA, the CDR3 is TGTGCCAGCAGCTCTTTCGTTCAGGGAACCGAAGCTTTCTTT. It codes for CASSSFVQGTEAFF. The chain carries TRBV27 and TRBJ1-1, with TRBD1 as a possible D gene (5 bases). Germline values: CDR1 MNHEY, CDR2 SMNVEV (reference sequence). The length of the CDR3 is 14 residues. V dropped 6 bases and J dropped 8 bases, with 19 bases sitting between them.